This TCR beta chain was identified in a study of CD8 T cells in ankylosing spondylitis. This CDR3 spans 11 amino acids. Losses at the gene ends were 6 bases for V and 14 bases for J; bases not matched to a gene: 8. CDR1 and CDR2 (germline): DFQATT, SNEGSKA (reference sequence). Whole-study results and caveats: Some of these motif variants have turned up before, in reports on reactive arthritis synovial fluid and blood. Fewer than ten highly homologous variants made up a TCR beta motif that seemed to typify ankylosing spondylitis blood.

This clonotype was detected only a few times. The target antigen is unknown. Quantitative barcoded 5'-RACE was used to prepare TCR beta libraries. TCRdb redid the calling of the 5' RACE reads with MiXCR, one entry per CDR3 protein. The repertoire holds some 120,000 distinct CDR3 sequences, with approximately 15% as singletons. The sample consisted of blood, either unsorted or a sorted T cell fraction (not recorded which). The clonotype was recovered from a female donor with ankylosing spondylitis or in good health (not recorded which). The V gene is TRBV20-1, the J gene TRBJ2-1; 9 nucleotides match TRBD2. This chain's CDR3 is CSAKLAGREFF. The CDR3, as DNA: TGCAGTGCGAAGCTAGCGGGGAGGGAGTTCTTC.